The source of this TCR beta chain is a study of blood T cell repertoires in COVID-19. The length of the CDR3 is 13 residues. The repertoire was sequenced with immunoSEQ multiplex PCR; TCRdb's copy has only in-frame clones and lacks some. The profile shows under 250,000 clones, 85% to 90% of them singletons. Sequencing input: PBMCs or T cells enriched from blood (not recorded which). The V gene is TRBV21-1, the J gene TRBJ1-1; the table's TRBD1 call for D was not verified on the DNA. TRBV21-1 is reported as a pseudogene. The TCR sequence derives from a woman under 30 in a cohort exposed to, infected with or recovered from COVID-19 (not recorded which). The CDR3 region has the DNA TGTGCCAGCAGCAAAGGAGGGGGCCTTGAAGCTTTCTTT. This gives the protein CASSKGGGLEAFF.